What follows are 6 T cell receptor beta chains derived from one specimen sequenced in a study of beta chain features in type 1 diabetes. Findings and limits, study-wide: Type 1 diabetes patients showed a moderate but significant shortening of TCRB CDR3s in all four CD4+ subsets.

No antigen has been identified for these receptors. Reverse transcription of all isolated RNA meant that expressed TCRB transcripts were sequenced. Sequencing used immunoSEQ multiplex PCR; TCRdb keeps in-frame clones, though not all of them. The table includes a few hundred thousand clones, around 14% detected once. Source material: naive CD4+ T cells from blood. All receptors derive from a man younger than 45 with type 1 diabetes.

This clone was seen only a few times. This sequence joins TRBV30 and TRBJ2-3, with no clear D. CDR3 size: 13 residues. The V end lost 1 base, the J end lost 0 bases, and 5 bases lay between the germline ends. Germline CDR1 is GTSNPN and CDR2 is SVGIG (reference sequence). The CDR3 region is CAWSGLSTDTQYF. For the CDR3, the DNA is TGTGCCTGGAGTGGGCTTAGCACAGATACGCAGTATTTT.

V gene TRBV5-1 combines with J gene TRBJ2-5; 9 bases fit TRBD1. With V trimmed by 4 bases and J by 2 bases, 6 bases remained unmatched. Germline V gives CDR1 SGHRS, CDR2 YFSETQ. The CDR3 runs to 15 residues. The CDR3 here is CASSTGTGIQETQYF. Here the CDR3 DNA reads TGCGCCAGCAGCACAGGGACAGGGATTCAAGAGACCCAGTACTTC.

This chain connects TRBV5-1 to TRBJ1-2; maybe TRBD1 (5 bases). There are 14 residues in the CDR3. V lost 0 bases to trimming and J lost 1 base, with 7 bases between them. From germline, CDR1 is SGHRS and CDR2 YFSETQ. CDR3 nucleotide sequence: TGCGCCAGCAGCTTGGAGGGGAATAACTATGGCTACACCTTC. It specifies CASSLEGNNYGYTF. The complete variable domain, with remaining parts taken from reference TRBV5-1 and TRBJ1-2, reads KAGVTQTPRYLIKTRGQQVTLSCSPISGHRSVSWYQQTPGQGLQFLFEYFSETQRNKGNFPGRFSGRQFSNSRSEMNVSTLELGDSALYLCASSLEGNNYGYTFGSGTRLTVV.

V usage is TRBV11-2 and J usage is TRBJ2-7; 9 bases are shared with TRBD2. The CDR3 runs 17 residues. Unmatched junction bases numbered 7, after V lost 1 base and J lost 0 bases. Germline lookup yields CDR1 SGHAT and CDR2 FQNNGV. CDR3 nucleotide sequence: TGTGCCAGCAGCTTAGTCCCTAGCGGGGCGAGCTCCTACGAGCAGTACTTC. The encoded protein is CASSLVPSGASSYEQYF.

This clone turned up a few times. The rearrangement joins TRBV6-5 to TRBJ2-1; 12 nucleotides agree with TRBD2. The CDR3 is 15 residues long. With V trimmed by 6 bases and J by 10 bases, 10 bases remained unmatched. The germline gives CDR1 MNHEY, CDR2 SVGAGI. The CDR3 is CASSPRLAGAREQFF. The CDR3, as DNA: TGTGCCAGCAGCCCAAGACTAGCGGGGGCACGCGAGCAGTTCTTC.

This clone was seen a few times. The chain couples TRBV29-1 to TRBJ2-5; 9 nucleotides line up with TRBD2. The J call could be wrong; TRBJ2-7 is a better fit for the DNA end. The CDR3 is 12 residues long. CDR1 is SQVTM and CDR2 is ANQGSEA in the germline V gene. This CDR3 is CSGSGSSYEQYF. The CDR3 DNA reads TGCAGCGGTAGCGGGAGCTCCTACGAGCAGTACTTC.